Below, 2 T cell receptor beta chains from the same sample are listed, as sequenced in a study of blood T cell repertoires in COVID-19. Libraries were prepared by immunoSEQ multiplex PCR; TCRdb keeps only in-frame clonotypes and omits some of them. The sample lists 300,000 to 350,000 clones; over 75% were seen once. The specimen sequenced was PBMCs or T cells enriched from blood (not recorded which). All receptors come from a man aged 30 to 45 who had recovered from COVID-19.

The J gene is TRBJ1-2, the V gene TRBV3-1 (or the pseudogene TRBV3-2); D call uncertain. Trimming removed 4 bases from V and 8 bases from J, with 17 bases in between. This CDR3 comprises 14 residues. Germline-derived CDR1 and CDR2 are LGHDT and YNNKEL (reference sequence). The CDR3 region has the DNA TGTGCCAGCAGCCCCGCGGCAGCAAGAGGGGGCTACACCTTC. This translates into CASSPAAARGGYTF.

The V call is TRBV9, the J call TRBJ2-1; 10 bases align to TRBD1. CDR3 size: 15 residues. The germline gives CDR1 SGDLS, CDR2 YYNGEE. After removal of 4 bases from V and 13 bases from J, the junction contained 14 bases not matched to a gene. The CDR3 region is CASSSRDRGLGTQFF. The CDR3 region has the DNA TGTGCCAGCAGCTCCCGGGACAGGGGCCTGGGAACCCAGTTCTTC.